This T cell receptor beta chain was sequenced during a study of cytomegalovirus exposure and HLA in healthy donors. Notes on the study in general: The study assumed roughly uniform donor sequencing depth for presence/absence analyses. Previous analysis showed most TCR beta V segments were productive about 87% or about 30% of the time.

About this clone: What it binds is unknown.

A multiplex PCR was run with 60 Vbeta primers and 13 Jbeta primers. Using immunoSEQ multiplex PCR, the repertoire was profiled, and TCRdb retains in-frame clones only, with some absent. This repertoire shows approximately 79,000 clones, 60% to 85% found once; its top ten account for around 2.1%. This CDR3 is 15 amino acids long. Trimming at V came to 5 bases and at J to 6 bases, leaving 10 bases not matched to a gene. The germline V gene has CDR1 SGHTA and CDR2 FQGNSA. The sample was PBMCs. The clonotype originates from a boy aged 10-17 years in good health and CMV-seronegative. This chain uses TRBV7-2 with TRBJ2-1; 7 bases are a match to TRBD2. The CDR3 protein is CASSLQGGPGNEQFF. CDR3 DNA: TGTGCCAGCAGCCTCCAGGGAGGGCCGGGCAATGAGCAGTTCTTC.